One sample yielded the 12 T cell receptor beta chains listed below, sequenced in a study of T-cell memory formation after mild COVID-19. One entry per CDR3 protein, called by TCRdb with MiXCR from the 5' RACE reads. The top ten clones hold roughly a fifth of a sample with a few hundred thousand distinct CDR3 sequences, around a tenth of them seen once. The sample comprised PBMCs or a T cell subset sorted from them (not recorded which). The receptors here all came from a young man who had mild COVID-19 (a few samples of this study predate the infection). Cell type and time point are not known.

This clonotype was counted only a few times. J is TRBJ1-6 and V is TRBV13; D gene unclear. Trimming took off 3 bases at V and 14 bases at J, with 8 bases between the two ends. The CDR3 is made up of 11 amino acids. Germline-derived CDR1 and CDR2 are PRHDT and FYEKMQ (reference sequence). CDR3 DNA: TGTGCCAGCAGCTTCCGGGGAGCCCTCCACTTT. Amino acids: CASSFRGALHF.

This chain uses TRBV7-9 with TRBJ1-1, with TRBD1 as a possible D gene (5 bases). Germline V gene lookup returns CDR1 SEHNR and CDR2 FQNEAQ (reference sequence). The V end lost 5 bases, the J end lost 1 base, and 11 bases lay between the germline ends. The CDR3 spans 14 residues. DNA of the CDR3: TGTGCCAGCAGCCCCAGGGCGGGGAACACTGAAGCTTTCTTT. Translation: CASSPRAGNTEAFF. Variable domain in full (rest from reference TRBV7-9 and TRBJ1-1): DTGVSQNPRHKITKRGQNVTFRCDPISEHNRLYWYRQTLGQGPEFLTYFQNEAQLEKSRLLSDRFSAERPKGSFSTLEIQRTEQGDSAMYLCASSPRAGNTEAFFGQGTRLTVV.

This clonotype has only a few counts. The chain couples TRBV6-1 to TRBJ2-7; 7 nucleotides match TRBD2. The CDR3 sequence is 14 residues long. Trimming cost V 7 bases and J 2 bases; bases outside gene matches: 8. Germline V lookup: CDR1 MNHNS, CDR2 SASEGT. CDR3 DNA: TGTGCCAGCAATTGGGGAGGGGTGCCCTACGAGCAGTACGTC. Protein: CASNWGGVPYEQYV.

This clonotype showed up many times. The rearrangement joins TRBV7-9 to TRBJ1-2; D unresolved. The V and J ends lost 4 bases and 0 bases respectively, with 12 bases between them. CDR1 and CDR2 from the germline V gene are SEHNR and FQNEAQ (reference sequence). The CDR3 sequence is 15 residues long. The CDR3 sequence: CASSSALEANYGYTF. The CDR3 DNA follows: TGTGCCAGCAGCTCGGCCCTGGAAGCTAACTATGGCTACACCTTC. Full variable domain (missing parts from reference TRBV7-9 and TRBJ1-2): DTGVSQNPRHKITKRGQNVTFRCDPISEHNRLYWYRQTLGQGPEFLTYFQNEAQLEKSRLLSDRFSAERPKGSFSTLEIQRTEQGDSAMYLCASSSALEANYGYTFGSGTRLTVV.

The table lists this clonotype with a few counts. The V call is TRBV4-1, the J call TRBJ2-7; D may be TRBD2 (6 bases). The CDR3 has 13 residues. The germline CDR1 and CDR2 sequences are MGHRA and YSYEKL. V was shortened by 3 bases and J by 12 bases, with 18 bases between the two germline ends. Here the CDR3 DNA reads TGCGCCAGCAGCCAGGGCTTTCGGGAGACCGGGTACTTC. The encoded protein is CASSQGFRETGYF.

This clonotype was counted a few times. The chain recombines TRBV11-3 with TRBJ2-5; D is tentatively TRBD1 or TRBD2 (5 bases each). V was cut by 2 bases and J by 4 bases, with 8 bases left in between. CDR3 length: 13 residues. Germline loops: CDR1 SGHNT, CDR2 YENEEA. The CDR3 region has the DNA TGTGCCAGCAGCTTAACGGGGACAGAGACCCAGTACTTC. Encoded protein: CASSLTGTETQYF.

This clonotype has a handful of counts. This rearrangement joins TRBV25-1 to TRBJ1-2, with D unresolved. The CDR3 has 14 residues. The germline CDR1 and CDR2 sequences are MGHDK and SYGVNS. Trimming shortened V by 3 bases and J by 7 bases, and 15 bases separated the two germline ends. Here the CDR3 reads CASSDPAGSGGYTF. DNA for the CDR3: TGTGCCAGCAGTGACCCCGCCGGTTCGGGTGGCTACACCTTC.

This chain joins TRBV2 and TRBJ2-7, with 10 bases fitting TRBD2. From germline, CDR1 is SNHLY and CDR2 FYNNEI. The V gene end was trimmed by 6 bases and the J gene end by 3 bases; junction bases not matched to a gene: 14. This CDR3 is built from 17 residues. CDR3 bases: TGTGCCAGCAGAGGACTTCAGACTAGCGGGCTGAGCTACGAGCAGTACTTC. Protein sequence: CASRGLQTSGLSYEQYF.

This clonotype was picked up many times. This sequence joins TRBV5-8 and TRBJ2-1; D gene unclear. The germline CDR1 and CDR2 sequences are SGHTS and YDEGEE. The CDR3 contains 13 residues. V lost 1 base and J lost 5, with 7 bases in between. CDR3 amino acids: CASSLSRNNEQFF. As DNA, the CDR3 is TGTGCCAGCAGCTTGAGCAGAAACAATGAGCAGTTCTTC. The full variable domain, with the rest looked up from reference TRBV5-8 and TRBJ2-1, is EAGVTQSPTHLIKTRGQQATLRCSPISGHTSVYWYQQALGLGLQFLLWYDEGEERNRGNFPPRFSGRQFPNYSSELNVNALELEDSALYLCASSLSRNNEQFFGPGTRLTVL.

This clonotype was observed many times. The chain joins TRBV7-6 to TRBJ1-1; perhaps TRBD1 as D (6 bases). Germline assignment: CDR1 SGHVS and CDR2 FNYEAQ. The ends were cut back, 4 bases at V and 0 bases at J, with 24 bases in the middle. The CDR3 has 19 residues. Written as DNA, the CDR3 is TGTGCCAGCAGCTCCCGGGGGGGGGGCGGCAGCTTGATGAACACTGAAGCTTTCTTT. Translating gives CASSSRGGGGSLMNTEAFF.

This clonotype has at least ten counts. The CDR3 spells CASSQSDGNTGELFF. The CDR3 nucleotides read TGTGCCAGCAGCCAGTCGGACGGGAACACCGGGGAGCTGTTTTTT. The V call is TRBV3-1, the J call TRBJ2-2; D gene unclear. V lost 3 bases to trimming and J lost 1 base, with 9 bases between them. Germline CDR1 is LGHDT and CDR2 is YNNKEL (reference sequence). This CDR3 contains 15 residues.

This clonotype showed up just a few times. This rearrangement joins TRBV25-1 to TRBJ1-5; D perhaps matches TRBD1 (6 bases). From germline, CDR1 is MGHDK and CDR2 SYGVNS. This CDR3 spans 15 amino acids. Between the trimmed V and J ends, which lost 4 bases and 1 base, there was a span of 11 bases. CDR3 in DNA: TGTGCCAGCAGTGCCGGGGGCGGGAGCAATCAGCCCCAGCATTTT. Its translation is CASSAGGGSNQPQHF.